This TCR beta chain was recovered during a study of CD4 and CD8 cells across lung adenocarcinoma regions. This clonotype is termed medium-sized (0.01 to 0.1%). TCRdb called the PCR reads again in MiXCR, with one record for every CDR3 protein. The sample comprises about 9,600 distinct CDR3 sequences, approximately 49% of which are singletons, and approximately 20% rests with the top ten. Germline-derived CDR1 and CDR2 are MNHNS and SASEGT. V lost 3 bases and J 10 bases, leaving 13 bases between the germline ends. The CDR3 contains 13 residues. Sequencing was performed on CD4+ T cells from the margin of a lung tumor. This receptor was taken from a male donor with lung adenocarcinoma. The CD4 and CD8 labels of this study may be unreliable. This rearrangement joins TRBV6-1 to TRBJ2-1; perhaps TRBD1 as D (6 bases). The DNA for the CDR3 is TGTGCCAGCAGTGATTGGGGGACATTCGAGCAGTTCTTC. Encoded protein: CASSDWGTFEQFF.